This is a list of T cell receptor beta chains from one sample in a study of glioma-infiltrating T cells after dendritic cell vaccination. Clones were sequenced by immunoSEQ multiplex PCR, and TCRdb holds only the in-frame ones, with some missing. This sample has 80,000 to 95,000 clones, with approximately 87% found just once. The sequencing here drew on blood, taken before dendritic cell vaccination. These receptors all come from a human donor with glioblastoma. CDR3s include the opening cysteine and the closing phenylalanine or tryptophan. A D gene is named only where the DNA matches it firmly. Some rows mark clone size as missing; the rest say once, few, many or name a class of expanded clone.

.,TRBJ1-1,TRBV4-1,few,CASSQTGTTEAFF,TGCGCCAGCAGCCAAACAGGAACCACTGAAGCTTTCTTT
.,TRBJ2-7,TRBV7-3,.,CASSLDGREVYEQYF,TGTGCCAGCAGCTTGGACGGGAGAGAGGTCTACGAGCAGTACTTC
.,TRBJ1-1,TRBV5-8,.,CASSLEPAGAEAFF,TGTGCCAGCAGCTTGGAACCGGCGGGGGCTGAAGCTTTCTTT
.,TRBJ2-5,TRBV25-1,.,CASRAGETQYF,TGTGCCAGCAGAGCCGGGGAGACCCAGTACTTC
.,TRBJ2-7,TRBV5-1,.,CASSPTLVSSGEQYF,TGCGCCAGCAGCCCGACCCTAGTTTCTTCGGGTGAGCAGTACTTC
TRBD2,TRBJ2-1,TRBV29-1,.,CSVVGLAGGISYNEQFF,TGCAGCGTTGTTGGGCTAGCGGGAGGGATCTCCTACAATGAGCAGTTCTTC
.,TRBJ2-3,TRBV11-1,.,CASRSARDTQYF,TGTGCCAGCAGATCGGCTAGGGATACGCAGTATTTT
.,TRBJ1-6,TRBV6-5,.,CASSRQPRSPLHF,TGTGCCAGCAGCAGACAGCCGAGATCACCCCTCCACTTT
.,TRBJ2-7,TRBV7-3,few,CASARGKAGEQYF,TGTGCCAGCGCGCGCGGGAAGGCCGGCGAGCAGTACTTC
TRBD1,TRBJ1-3,TRBV19,.,CASSLRGPGNTIYF,TGTGCCAGTAGCCTCAGGGGGCCTGGAAACACCATATATTTT
.,TRBJ1-2,TRBV29-1,once,CSVEDGAGSTF,TGCAGCGTTGAAGATGGGGCCGGGTCCACCTTC
TRBD2,TRBJ2-1,TRBV5-1,.,CASTPLAGGVHYNEQFF,TGCGCCAGCACCCCGCTAGCGGGGGGAGTCCACTACAATGAGCAGTTCTTC
TRBD2,TRBJ2-1,TRBV7-6,.,CASSLVLPGEGEQFF,TGTGCCAGCAGCTTAGTCCTTCCCGGGGAGGGGGAGCAGTTCTTC
TRBD1,TRBJ2-7,TRBV5-1,.,CASSWGTGFEQYF,TGCGCCAGCAGCTGGGGGACAGGGTTCGAGCAGTACTTC
TRBD1,TRBJ2-3,TRBV4-3,few,CASSQGRTGRVVDTQYF,TGCGCCAGCAGCCAAGGACGGACAGGGCGGGTCGTAGATACGCAGTATTTT
TRBD1,TRBJ1-6,TRBV5-6,.,CASSPGQGFNNSPLHF,TGTGCCAGCAGCCCGGGACAGGGGTTCAATAATTCACCCCTCCACTTT
.,TRBJ1-5,TRBV7-9,.,CASSPGRGYNQPQHF,TGTGCCAGCAGCCCCGGGAGGGGCTACAATCAGCCCCAGCATTTT
.,TRBJ2-1,TRBV19,.,CASSIGQVGVNEQFF,TGTGCCAGTAGTATAGGTCAGGTCGGGGTCAATGAGCAGTTCTTC
TRBD2,TRBJ2-5,TRBV4-1,.,CASSQELWSSGQETQYF,TGCGCCAGCAGCCAAGAATTATGGTCTAGCGGCCAAGAGACCCAGTACTTC
.,TRBJ2-3,TRBV21-1,.,CASRGMGTGSTDTQYF,TGTGCCAGCAGGGGCATGGGGACTGGAAGCACAGATACGCAGTATTTT
.,TRBJ2-3,TRBV9,.,CASSVSKATDTQYF,TGTGCCAGCAGCGTAAGTAAAGCCACAGATACGCAGTATTTT
.,TRBJ2-7,TRBV7-2,.,CASSQILRGGQYF,TGTGCCAGCAGCCAAATCTTACGAGGGGGGCAGTACTTC
TRBD1,TRBJ2-1,TRBV5-1,once,CASSIRGLVNEQFF,TGCGCCAGCAGCATAAGGGGGCTGGTGAATGAGCAGTTCTTC
TRBD2,TRBJ2-5,TRBV27,.,CASSLSPNLHGATSGTETQYF,TGTGCCAGCAGTTTATCTCCCAACCTCCACGGGGCGACTAGCGGCACGGAGACCCAGTACTTC
TRBD2,TRBJ2-5,TRBV7-6,.,CASVISSGVETQYF,TGTGCCAGCGTCATTTCTAGCGGGGTCGAGACCCAGTACTTC
TRBD1,TRBJ1-2,TRBV29-1,.,CSGAGTDYGYTF,TGCAGCGGGGCCGGGACAGACTATGGCTACACCTTC
.,TRBJ1-4,TRBV5-1,.,CASSGGGSNEKLFF,TGCGCCAGCAGCGGGGGGGGTTCTAATGAAAAACTGTTTTTT
.,TRBJ1-2,TRBV29-1,.,CSAPLVGEVGYTF,TGCAGCGCCCCCCTGGTAGGGGAGGTTGGCTACACCTTC
TRBD1,TRBJ1-5,TRBV7-2,.,CASSLDRAGTQPQHF,TGTGCCAGCAGCCTGGACAGGGCAGGGACTCAGCCCCAGCATTTT
TRBD2,TRBJ2-5,TRBV4-3,.,CASSQGTGGVETQYF,TGCGCCAGCAGCCAAGGGACGGGAGGGGTAGAGACCCAGTACTTC
TRBD1,TRBJ1-3,TRBV6-6,.,CASSYYRGGNTIYF,TGTGCCAGCAGTTACTACAGGGGGGGAAACACCATATATTTT
.,TRBJ1-1,TRBV10-2,.,CASRTGRNTEAFF,TGCGCCAGCAGAACAGGGCGGAACACTGAAGCTTTCTTT
.,TRBJ1-1,TRBV4-1,.,CASSQETPSIRGNTEAFF,TGCGCCAGCAGCCAAGAGACACCGTCTATCAGGGGGAACACTGAAGCTTTCTTT
TRBD1,TRBJ1-6,TRBV25-1,.,CASRPGDSSNSPLHF,TGTGCCAGCAGGCCCGGGGACAGCTCCAATTCACCCCTCCACTTT
TRBD2,TRBJ2-1,TRBV5-1,.,CASSLVPAGDYNEQFF,TGCGCCAGCAGCTTGGTTCCAGCGGGGGACTACAATGAGCAGTTCTTC
TRBD1,TRBJ1-3,TRBV6-6,.,CASRDRDRAGNTIYF,TGTGCCAGCAGAGACCGGGACAGGGCAGGAAACACCATATATTTT
TRBD2,TRBJ2-7,TRBV11-2,.,CASSYGTGGTYEQYF,TGTGCCAGCAGCTACGGGACGGGAGGTACCTACGAGCAGTACTTC
TRBD1,TRBJ1-1,TRBV5-1,.,CASSGRQGSNTEAFF,TGCGCCAGCAGCGGGAGACAGGGTTCGAACACTGAAGCTTTCTTT
.,TRBJ1-5,TRBV6-5,once,CASSSREGWNQPQHF,TGTGCCAGCAGCTCCCGTGAGGGATGGAATCAGCCCCAGCATTTT
.,TRBJ1-1,TRBV12-2,.,CASRLEGPAFF,TGTGCAAGTCGCTTAGAGGGGCCGGCTTTCTTT
.,TRBJ2-2,TRBV6-5,.,CASSSNTGELFF,TGTGCCAGCAGCTCCAACACCGGGGAGCTGTTTTTT
.,TRBJ1-5,TRBV19,few,CASSPTAGINQPQHF,TGTGCCAGTAGCCCGACAGCAGGGATCAATCAGCCCCAGCATTTT
.,TRBJ2-3,TRBV11-3,.,CASRLGTAISTDTQYF,TGTGCCAGCAGACTAGGAACGGCGATTAGCACAGATACGCAGTATTTT
TRBD1,TRBJ2-1,TRBV5-1,.,CASSFLTGQGTSEQFF,TGCGCCAGCAGCTTCCTTACGGGACAGGGGACGAGTGAGCAGTTCTTC
.,TRBJ2-7,TRBV18,.,CASSPTASYEQYF,TGTGCCAGCTCACCAACTGCATCCTACGAGCAGTACTTC
.,TRBJ1-1,TRBV4-1,.,CASSQDSAGLGRTEAFF,TGCGCCAGCAGCCAAGATAGCGCAGGGCTGGGGAGGACTGAAGCTTTCTTT
TRBD2,TRBJ2-4,TRBV7-2,.,CASSLAPTSGKNIQYF,TGTGCCAGCAGCTTAGCCCCCACTAGCGGAAAAAACATTCAGTACTTC
.,TRBJ1-1,TRBV19,.,CASSSGGPGAFF,TGTGCCAGTAGTTCGGGGGGGCCGGGAGCTTTCTTT
.,TRBJ2-7,TRBV5-1,few,CASSSGQSYEQYF,TGCGCCAGCAGCTCGGGACAATCCTACGAGCAGTACTTC
.,TRBJ2-7,TRBV7-9,.,CASSSPAAYEQYF,TGTGCCAGCAGCTCGCCGGCGGCCTACGAGCAGTACTTC
TRBD1,TRBJ1-2,TRBV6-1,once,CASNDRGNYGYTF,TGTGCCAGCAATGACAGGGGGAACTATGGCTACACCTTC
TRBD1,TRBJ1-4,TRBV10-3,.,CAISEFIRDSLNEKLFF,TGTGCCATCAGTGAATTTATCCGGGACAGCCTTAATGAAAAACTGTTTTTT
.,TRBJ1-1,TRBV5-1,.,CASSLERNTEAFF,TGCGCCAGCAGCTTAGAGAGGAACACTGAAGCTTTCTTT
.,TRBJ2-1,TRBV9,.,CASSDVAVYNEQFF,TGTGCCAGCAGCGATGTAGCGGTTTACAATGAGCAGTTCTTC
TRBD1,TRBJ1-2,TRBV19,.,CASSTGSGYTF,TGTGCCAGCTCGACAGGGTCTGGCTACACCTTC
.,TRBJ2-7,TRBV29-1,.,CSATQVREQYF,TGCAGCGCCACCCAGGTCCGGGAGCAGTACTTC
TRBD1,TRBJ1-1,TRBV19,few,CASTPDRLNTEAFF,TGTGCCAGTACCCCGGACAGGTTGAACACTGAAGCTTTCTTT